This TCR beta chain originates from a study of shared clonotypes between healthy human individuals. On this clone itself: Its antigen is not identified.

Clones were sequenced by immunoSEQ multiplex PCR, and TCRdb holds only the in-frame ones, with some missing. The sample lists over a million clones, about 84% seen once, with 0.5% to 0.65% in the top ten. Notes on the study in general: Sharing across a few donors was seen in about 5% of naive CD4 clonotypes. Researchers sampled blood only, noting tissue repertoires likely differ.

In the CD4+ fraction, cells were divided into CD45RA+ naive and CD45RA-negative memory subsets. Germline V gives CDR1 MGHRA, CDR2 YSYEKL. This CDR3 comprises 14 residues. The germline V and J ends were trimmed by 6 bases and 2 bases, with 14 bases remaining between them. Sequences were obtained from memory CD4+ T cells from PBMCs. Sample subset: CD45RA-negative fraction. The genes are TRBV4-1 and TRBJ2-7; either TRBD1 or TRBD2 may supply D (5 bases each). The sequence came from a man aged 18 to 30 in good health. Some clones in this sample may be carry-over from other donors' samples. CDR3 region: CASRSPGTPYEQYF. CDR3 bases: TGCGCCAGCAGAAGCCCCGGGACGCCCTACGAGCAGTACTTC.